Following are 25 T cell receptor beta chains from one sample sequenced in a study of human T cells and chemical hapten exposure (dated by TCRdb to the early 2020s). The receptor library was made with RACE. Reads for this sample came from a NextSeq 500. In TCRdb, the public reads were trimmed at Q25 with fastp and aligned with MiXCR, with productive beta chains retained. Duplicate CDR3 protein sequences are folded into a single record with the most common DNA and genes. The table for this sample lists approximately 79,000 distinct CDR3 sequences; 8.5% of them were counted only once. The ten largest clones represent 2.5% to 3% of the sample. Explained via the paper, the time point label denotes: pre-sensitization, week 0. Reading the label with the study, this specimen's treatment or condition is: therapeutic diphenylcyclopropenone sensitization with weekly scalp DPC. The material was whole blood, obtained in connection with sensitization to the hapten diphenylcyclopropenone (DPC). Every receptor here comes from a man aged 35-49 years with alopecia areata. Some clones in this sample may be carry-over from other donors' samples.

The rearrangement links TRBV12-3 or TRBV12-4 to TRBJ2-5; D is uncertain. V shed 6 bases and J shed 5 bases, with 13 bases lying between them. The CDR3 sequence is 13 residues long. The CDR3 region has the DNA TGTGCCAGCAGCCAGTCTCTCTGGGAGACCCAGTACTTC. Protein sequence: CASSQSLWETQYF.

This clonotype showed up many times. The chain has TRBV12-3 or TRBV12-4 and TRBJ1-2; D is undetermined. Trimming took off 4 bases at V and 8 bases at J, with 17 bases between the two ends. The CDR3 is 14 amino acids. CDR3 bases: TGTGCCAGCAGTTACCCCTCCCGGGCGGGCGGCTACACCTTC. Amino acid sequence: CASSYPSRAGGYTF.

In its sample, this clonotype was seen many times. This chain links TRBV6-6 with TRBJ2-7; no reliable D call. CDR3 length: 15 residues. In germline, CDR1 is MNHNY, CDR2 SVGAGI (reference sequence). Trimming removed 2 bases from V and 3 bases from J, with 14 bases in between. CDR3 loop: CASSYQSSRSYEQYF. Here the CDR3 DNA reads TGTGCCAGCAGTTACCAGTCATCCAGAAGCTACGAGCAGTACTTC.

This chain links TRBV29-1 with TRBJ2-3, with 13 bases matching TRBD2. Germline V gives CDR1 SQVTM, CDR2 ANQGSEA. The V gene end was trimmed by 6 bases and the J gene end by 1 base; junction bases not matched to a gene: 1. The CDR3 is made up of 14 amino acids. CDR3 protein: CSVGLAGGTDTQYF. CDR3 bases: TGCAGCGTAGGACTAGCGGGAGGCACAGATACGCAGTATTTT.

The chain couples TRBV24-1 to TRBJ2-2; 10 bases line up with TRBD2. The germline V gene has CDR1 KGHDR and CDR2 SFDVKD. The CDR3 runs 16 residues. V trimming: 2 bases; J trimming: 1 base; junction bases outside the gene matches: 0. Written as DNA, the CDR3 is TGTGCCACCAGTGATTGGACTAGCGGGAACACCGGGGAGCTGTTTTTT. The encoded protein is CATSDWTSGNTGELFF.

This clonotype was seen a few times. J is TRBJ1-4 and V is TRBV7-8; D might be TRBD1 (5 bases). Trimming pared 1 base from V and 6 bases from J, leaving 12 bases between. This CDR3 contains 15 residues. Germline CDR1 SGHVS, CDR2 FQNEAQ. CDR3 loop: CASSLGDHLDEKLFF. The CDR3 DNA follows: TGTGCCAGCAGCTTAGGGGACCACCTAGATGAAAAACTGTTTTTT.

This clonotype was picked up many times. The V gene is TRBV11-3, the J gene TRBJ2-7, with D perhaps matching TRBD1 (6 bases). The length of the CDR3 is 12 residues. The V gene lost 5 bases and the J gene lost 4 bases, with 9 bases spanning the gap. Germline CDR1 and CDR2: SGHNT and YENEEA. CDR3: CASSPGVYEQYV. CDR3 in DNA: TGTGCCAGCAGCCCAGGGGTATACGAGCAGTACGTC.

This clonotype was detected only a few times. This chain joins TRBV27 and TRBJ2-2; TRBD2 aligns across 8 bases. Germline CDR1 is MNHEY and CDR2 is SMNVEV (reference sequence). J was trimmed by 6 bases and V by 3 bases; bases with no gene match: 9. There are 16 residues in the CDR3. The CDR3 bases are TGTGCCAGCAGTTTTTCAGCGGGAGTTGGGTCCGGGGAGCTGTTTTTT. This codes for CASSFSAGVGSGELFF.

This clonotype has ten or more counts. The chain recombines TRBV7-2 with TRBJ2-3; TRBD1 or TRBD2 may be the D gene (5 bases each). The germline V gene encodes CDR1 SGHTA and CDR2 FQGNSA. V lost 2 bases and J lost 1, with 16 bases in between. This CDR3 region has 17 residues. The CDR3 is CASSLRLRGAGTDTQYF. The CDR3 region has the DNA TGTGCCAGCAGCTTACGGCTCCGGGGCGCTGGCACAGATACGCAGTATTTT.

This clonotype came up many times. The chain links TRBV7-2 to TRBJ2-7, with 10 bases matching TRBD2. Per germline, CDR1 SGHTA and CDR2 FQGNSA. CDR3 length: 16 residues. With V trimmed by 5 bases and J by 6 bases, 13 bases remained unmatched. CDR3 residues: CASSLPTSGPPLEQYF. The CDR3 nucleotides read TGTGCCAGCAGCCTACCGACTAGCGGGCCACCTCTCGAGCAGTACTTC. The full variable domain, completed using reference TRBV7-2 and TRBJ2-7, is GAGVSQSPSNKVTEKGKDVELRCDPISGHTALYWYRQSLGQGLEFLIYFQGNSAPDKSGLPSDRFSAERTGGSVSTLTIQRTQQEDSAVYLCASSLPTSGPPLEQYFGPGTRLTVT.

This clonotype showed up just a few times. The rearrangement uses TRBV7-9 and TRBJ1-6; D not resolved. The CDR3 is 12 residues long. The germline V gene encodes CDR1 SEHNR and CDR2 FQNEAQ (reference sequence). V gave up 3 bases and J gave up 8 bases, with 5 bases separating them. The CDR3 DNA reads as TGTGCCAGCAGCTTCGGGGATTCACCCCTCCACTTT. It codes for CASSFGDSPLHF.

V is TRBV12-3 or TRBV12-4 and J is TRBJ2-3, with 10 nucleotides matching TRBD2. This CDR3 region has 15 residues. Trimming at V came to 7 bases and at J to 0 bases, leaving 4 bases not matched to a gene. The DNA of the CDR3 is TGTGCCAGCACCGTAGCGGGAGGCAGCACAGATACGCAGTATTTT. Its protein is CASTVAGGSTDTQYF.

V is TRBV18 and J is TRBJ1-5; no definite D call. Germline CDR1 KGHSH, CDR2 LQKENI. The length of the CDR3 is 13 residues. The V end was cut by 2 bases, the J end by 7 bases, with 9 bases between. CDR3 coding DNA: TGTGCCAGCTCACCAGGCTCGCTCCAGCCCCAGCATTTT. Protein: CASSPGSLQPQHF.

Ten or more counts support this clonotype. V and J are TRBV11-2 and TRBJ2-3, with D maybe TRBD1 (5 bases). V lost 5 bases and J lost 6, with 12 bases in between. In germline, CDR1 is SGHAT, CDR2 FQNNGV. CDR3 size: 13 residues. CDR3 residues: CASSPRGVDTQYF. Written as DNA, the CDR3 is TGTGCCAGCAGCCCAAGGGGTGTCGATACGCAGTATTTT.

The DNA for the CDR3 is TGTGCCAGCAGCTCGAGACAGGGGAGGGCCAACAATGAGCAGTTCTTC. Its translation: CASSSRQGRANNEQFF. V usage is TRBV6-5 and J usage is TRBJ2-1; maybe TRBD1 (8 bases). This CDR3 has 16 residues. The ends were cut back, 6 bases at V and 5 bases at J, with 20 bases in the middle. Germline values: CDR1 MNHEY, CDR2 SVGAGI.

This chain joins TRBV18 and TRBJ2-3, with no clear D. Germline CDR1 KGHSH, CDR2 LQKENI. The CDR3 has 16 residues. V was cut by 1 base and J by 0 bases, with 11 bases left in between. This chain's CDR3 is CASSPLEAISTDTQYF. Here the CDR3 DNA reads TGTGCCAGCTCACCACTCGAAGCTATTAGCACAGATACGCAGTATTTT. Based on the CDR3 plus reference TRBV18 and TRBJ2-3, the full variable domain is NAGVMQNPRHLVRRRGQEARLRCSPMKGHSHVYWYRQLPEEGLKFMVYLQKENIIDESGMPKERFSAEFPKEGPSILRIQQVVRGDSAAYFCASSPLEAISTDTQYFGPGTRLTVL.

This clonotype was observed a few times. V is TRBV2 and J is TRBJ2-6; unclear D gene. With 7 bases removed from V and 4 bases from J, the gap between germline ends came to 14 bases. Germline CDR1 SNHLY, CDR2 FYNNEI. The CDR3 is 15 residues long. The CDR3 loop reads CASNDQASGANVLTF. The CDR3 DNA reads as TGTGCCAGCAACGACCAGGCCTCCGGGGCCAACGTCCTGACTTTC. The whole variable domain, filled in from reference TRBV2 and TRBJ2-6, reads EPEVTQTPSHQVTQMGQEVILRCVPISNHLYFYWYRQILGQKVEFLVSFYNNEISEKSEIFDDQFSVERPDGSNFTLKIRSTKLEDSAMYFCASNDQASGANVLTFGAGSRLTVL.

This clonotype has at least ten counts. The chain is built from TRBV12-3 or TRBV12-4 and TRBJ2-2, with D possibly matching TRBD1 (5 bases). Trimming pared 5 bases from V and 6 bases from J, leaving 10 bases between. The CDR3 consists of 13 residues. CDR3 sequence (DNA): TGTGCCAGCAGTGCGACAGTAGCCGGGGAGCTGTTTTTT. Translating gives CASSATVAGELFF.

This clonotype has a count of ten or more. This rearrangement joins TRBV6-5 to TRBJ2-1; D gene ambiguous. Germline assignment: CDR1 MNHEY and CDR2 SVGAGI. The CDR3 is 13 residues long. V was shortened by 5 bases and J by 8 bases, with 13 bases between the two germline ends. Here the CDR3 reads CASSLPGKDEQFF. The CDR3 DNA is TGTGCCAGCAGTCTACCAGGCAAGGATGAGCAGTTCTTC.

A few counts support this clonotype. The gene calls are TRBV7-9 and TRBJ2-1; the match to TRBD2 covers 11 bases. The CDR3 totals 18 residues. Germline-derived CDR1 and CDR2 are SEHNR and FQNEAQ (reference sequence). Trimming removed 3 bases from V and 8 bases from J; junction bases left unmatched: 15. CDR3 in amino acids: CASSFGSGRVSVRYEQFF. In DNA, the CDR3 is TGTGCCAGCAGCTTTGGTAGCGGGAGGGTCTCCGTCAGGTATGAGCAGTTCTTC.

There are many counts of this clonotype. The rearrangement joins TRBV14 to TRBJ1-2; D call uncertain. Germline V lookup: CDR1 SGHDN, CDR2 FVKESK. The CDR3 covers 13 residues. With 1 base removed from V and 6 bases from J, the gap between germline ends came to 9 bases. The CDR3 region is CASSQVGIDGYTF. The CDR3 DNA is TGTGCCAGCAGCCAAGTGGGGATAGATGGCTACACCTTC. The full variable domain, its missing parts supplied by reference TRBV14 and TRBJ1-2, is EAGVTQFPSHSVIEKGQTVTLRCDPISGHDNLYWYRRVMGKEIKFLLHFVKESKQDESGMPNNRFLAERTGGTYSTLKVQPAELEDSGVYFCASSQVGIDGYTFGSGTRLTVV.

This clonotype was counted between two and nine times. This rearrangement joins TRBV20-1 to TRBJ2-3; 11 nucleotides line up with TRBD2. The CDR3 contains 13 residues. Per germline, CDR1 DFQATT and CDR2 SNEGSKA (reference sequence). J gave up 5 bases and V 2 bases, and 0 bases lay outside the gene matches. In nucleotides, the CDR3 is TGCAGTGCTAGAACTAGCGGGAGAGATACGCAGTATTTT. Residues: CSARTSGRDTQYF.

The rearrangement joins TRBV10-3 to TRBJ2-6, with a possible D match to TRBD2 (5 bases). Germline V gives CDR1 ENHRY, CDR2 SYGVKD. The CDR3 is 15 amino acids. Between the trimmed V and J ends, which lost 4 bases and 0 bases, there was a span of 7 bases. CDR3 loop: CAISGGSSGANVLTF. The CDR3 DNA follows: TGTGCCATCAGTGGAGGGAGCTCTGGGGCCAACGTCCTGACTTTC.

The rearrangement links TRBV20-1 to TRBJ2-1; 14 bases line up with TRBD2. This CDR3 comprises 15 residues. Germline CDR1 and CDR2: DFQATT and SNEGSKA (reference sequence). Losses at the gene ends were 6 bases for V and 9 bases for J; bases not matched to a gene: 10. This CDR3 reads CSALATSGRAGEQFF. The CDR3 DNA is TGCAGTGCACTGGCGACTAGCGGGAGGGCCGGTGAGCAGTTCTTC.

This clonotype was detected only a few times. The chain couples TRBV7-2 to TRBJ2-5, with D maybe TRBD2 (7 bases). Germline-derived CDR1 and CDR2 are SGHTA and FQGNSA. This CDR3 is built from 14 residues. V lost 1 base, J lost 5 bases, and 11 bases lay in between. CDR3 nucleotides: TGTGCCAGCAGCTTAGGCAGGGGAGGGGAGACCCAGTACTTC. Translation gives CASSLGRGGETQYF.